Listed below are T cell receptor beta chains from one sample, sequenced in a study of blood T cell repertoires in COVID-19. TCRdb's table, derived via immunoSEQ multiplex PCR, lists solely in-frame clones and lacks some. The repertoire includes some 89,000 clones, around nine tenths of them detected once, and over 15% sits in the top ten. Sequences were obtained from peripheral blood. The receptors come from a human donor in a cohort sampled during active COVID-19. Both conserved end residues are part of each CDR3. A D gene is named only where the DNA matches it firmly. Part of the rows lack a size; the others show once, few, many or a class for expanded clones.

j_call: TRBJ2-1; v_call: TRBV5-1; cdr3_length: 16; clone_size: -; d_call: TRBD2; cdr3_aa: CASSFGASGGVNEQFF; cdr3_nt: TGCGCCAGCAGCTTCGGCGCTAGCGGGGGAGTTAATGAGCAGTTCTTC
j_call: TRBJ2-5; v_call: TRBV5-1; cdr3_length: 15; clone_size: -; d_call: -; cdr3_aa: CASSLTGGGRETQYF; cdr3_nt: TGCGCCAGCAGCTTGACAGGGGGAGGGAGAGAGACCCAGTACTTC
j_call: TRBJ1-6; v_call: TRBV19; cdr3_length: 13; clone_size: -; d_call: TRBD1; cdr3_aa: CASEGARNSPLHF; cdr3_nt: TGTGCCAGCGAGGGGGCGAGGAATTCACCCCTCCACTTT
j_call: TRBJ1-3; v_call: TRBV7-2; cdr3_length: 15; clone_size: few; d_call: -; cdr3_aa: CASSLGLLSGNTIYF; cdr3_nt: TGTGCCAGCAGCTTAGGACTGCTCTCTGGAAACACCATATATTTT
j_call: TRBJ2-7; v_call: TRBV11-1; cdr3_length: 16; clone_size: -; d_call: TRBD2; cdr3_aa: CASSLRTSGNSYEQYF; cdr3_nt: TGTGCCAGCAGCTTGCGGACTAGCGGGAATTCCTACGAGCAGTACTTC
j_call: TRBJ2-6; v_call: TRBV28; cdr3_length: 17; clone_size: -; d_call: TRBD1; cdr3_aa: CASVTGQGARGANVLTF; cdr3_nt: TGTGCCAGCGTAACGGGACAGGGGGCGCGTGGGGCCAACGTCCTGACTTTC
j_call: TRBJ1-3; v_call: TRBV10-3; cdr3_length: 15; clone_size: -; d_call: -; cdr3_aa: CAISDWDKEANTIYF; cdr3_nt: TGTGCCATCAGTGATTGGGACAAGGAGGCAAACACCATATATTTT
j_call: TRBJ2-7; v_call: TRBV5-6; cdr3_length: 14; clone_size: -; d_call: TRBD2; cdr3_aa: CASRKTSGFYEQYF; cdr3_nt: TGTGCCAGCAGGAAGACTAGCGGGTTCTACGAGCAGTACTTC
j_call: TRBJ1-5; v_call: TRBV5-5; cdr3_length: 15; clone_size: -; d_call: -; cdr3_aa: CASSYEGHSISPQHF; cdr3_nt: TGTGCCAGCAGCTACGAGGGACACTCAATCAGCCCCCAGCATTTT
j_call: TRBJ1-2; v_call: TRBV6-1; cdr3_length: 15; clone_size: -; d_call: TRBD1; cdr3_aa: CASSEASTGVYGYTF; cdr3_nt: TGTGCCAGCAGTGAAGCCAGTACAGGGGTCTATGGCTACACCTTC
j_call: TRBJ1-4; v_call: TRBV9; cdr3_length: 15; clone_size: -; d_call: TRBD1; cdr3_aa: CASSAKWTGSEKLFF; cdr3_nt: TGTGCCAGCAGCGCCAAATGGACAGGGAGCGAAAAACTGTTTTTT
j_call: TRBJ1-1; v_call: TRBV7-3; cdr3_length: 18; clone_size: -; d_call: TRBD1; cdr3_aa: CASSLSGQGGLGNTEAFF; cdr3_nt: TGTGCCAGCAGCTTAAGTGGACAGGGTGGTTTAGGGAACACTGAAGCTTTCTTT
j_call: TRBJ2-5; v_call: TRBV2; cdr3_length: 14; clone_size: -; d_call: TRBD1; cdr3_aa: CAILRQGAKETQYF; cdr3_nt: TGTGCCATCCTTAGACAGGGGGCTAAAGAGACCCAGTACTTC
j_call: TRBJ2-7; v_call: TRBV3-1/TRBV3-2; cdr3_length: 14; clone_size: once; d_call: -; cdr3_aa: CASSQELSSREQYF; cdr3_nt: TGTGCCAGCAGCCAAGAACTCAGTTCGAGGGAGCAGTACTTC
j_call: TRBJ2-6; v_call: TRBV5-1; cdr3_length: 17; clone_size: -; d_call: -; cdr3_aa: CASSFNSQSSGANVLTF; cdr3_nt: TGCGCCAGCAGCTTCAACAGCCAAAGCTCTGGGGCCAACGTCCTGACTTTC
j_call: TRBJ1-1; v_call: TRBV11-3; cdr3_length: 14; clone_size: -; d_call: TRBD1; cdr3_aa: CASSSGGGGTEAFF; cdr3_nt: TGTGCCAGCAGCTCAGGGGGTGGTGGCACTGAAGCTTTCTTT
j_call: TRBJ1-3; v_call: TRBV30; cdr3_length: 13; clone_size: -; d_call: -; cdr3_aa: CAWQTGPGNTIYF; cdr3_nt: TGTGCCTGGCAAACAGGGCCCGGAAACACCATATATTTT
j_call: TRBJ2-3; v_call: TRBV5-4; cdr3_length: 15; clone_size: -; d_call: TRBD2; cdr3_aa: CASSSERGNTDTQYF; cdr3_nt: TGTGCCAGCAGCAGCGAGCGGGGGAACACAGATACGCAGTATTTT
j_call: TRBJ1-1; v_call: TRBV6-6; cdr3_length: 15; clone_size: -; d_call: -; cdr3_aa: CASSREGGSWTEAFF; cdr3_nt: TGTGCCAGCAGCCGCGAAGGGGGTTCATGGACTGAAGCTTTCTTT
j_call: TRBJ1-2; v_call: TRBV7-6; cdr3_length: 15; clone_size: -; d_call: TRBD1; cdr3_aa: CASSLGQGLGYGYTF; cdr3_nt: TGTGCCAGCAGCTTGGGACAGGGTTTGGGCTATGGCTACACCTTC
j_call: TRBJ1-5; v_call: TRBV6-5; cdr3_length: 14; clone_size: -; d_call: TRBD1; cdr3_aa: CASWGTDYNQPQHF; cdr3_nt: TGTGCCAGCTGGGGGACAGATTACAATCAGCCCCAGCATTTT
j_call: TRBJ2-2; v_call: TRBV4-3; cdr3_length: 16; clone_size: -; d_call: -; cdr3_aa: CASSQDIATKTGELFF; cdr3_nt: TGCGCCAGCAGCCAAGATATCGCGACTAAGACCGGGGAGCTGTTTTTT
j_call: TRBJ1-2; v_call: TRBV28; cdr3_length: 14; clone_size: -; d_call: -; cdr3_aa: CASSQGHAIYGYTF; cdr3_nt: TGTGCCAGCAGTCAGGGGCACGCGATCTATGGCTACACCTTC
j_call: TRBJ1-4; v_call: TRBV9; cdr3_length: 15; clone_size: -; d_call: -; cdr3_aa: CASSVGEGEGEKLFF; cdr3_nt: TGTGCCAGCAGCGTAGGAGAAGGGGAAGGGGAAAAACTGTTTTTT
j_call: TRBJ2-5; v_call: TRBV19; cdr3_length: 15; clone_size: -; d_call: TRBD2; cdr3_aa: CASSSSGGATETQYF; cdr3_nt: TGTGCCAGTAGTTCAAGCGGGGGGGCCACGGAGACCCAGTACTTC
j_call: TRBJ2-7; v_call: TRBV7-8; cdr3_length: 14; clone_size: -; d_call: -; cdr3_aa: CASSLQVPDYEQYF; cdr3_nt: TGTGCCAGCAGCTTACAGGTTCCAGACTACGAGCAGTACTTC
j_call: TRBJ2-7; v_call: TRBV7-9; cdr3_length: 18; clone_size: -; d_call: TRBD2; cdr3_aa: CASSPPPSGPSLAYEQYF; cdr3_nt: TGTGCCAGCAGCCCTCCCCCTAGCGGGCCAAGTCTGGCCTACGAGCAGTACTTC
j_call: TRBJ1-3; v_call: TRBV5-1; cdr3_length: 13; clone_size: -; d_call: -; cdr3_aa: CASSLGYESTIYF; cdr3_nt: TGCGCCAGCAGCTTGGGGTACGAGTCCACCATATATTTT
j_call: TRBJ2-2; v_call: TRBV7-8; cdr3_length: 15; clone_size: -; d_call: TRBD2; cdr3_aa: CASSMSGGATGELFF; cdr3_nt: TGTGCCAGCAGCATGAGCGGGGGGGCAACCGGGGAGCTGTTTTTT
j_call: TRBJ1-5; v_call: TRBV7-7; cdr3_length: 20; clone_size: -; d_call: TRBD1; cdr3_aa: CASSFLPPRDSTTGNQPQHF; cdr3_nt: TGTGCTAGCAGCTTCCTCCCCCCGCGGGACAGCACAACGGGCAATCAGCCCCAGCATTTT
j_call: TRBJ1-1; v_call: TRBV2; cdr3_length: 14; clone_size: -; d_call: -; cdr3_aa: CASSEVGGNTEAFF; cdr3_nt: TGTGCCAGCAGTGAAGTCGGCGGGAACACTGAAGCTTTCTTT
j_call: TRBJ1-1; v_call: TRBV28; cdr3_length: 16; clone_size: -; d_call: TRBD1; cdr3_aa: CASSLTPGGGMAEAFF; cdr3_nt: TGTGCCAGCAGTTTAACGCCAGGGGGCGGGATGGCTGAAGCTTTCTTT
j_call: TRBJ1-5; v_call: TRBV5-4; cdr3_length: 15; clone_size: once; d_call: TRBD1; cdr3_aa: CASSQDRDPAQPQHF; cdr3_nt: TGTGCCAGCAGCCAGGACAGGGATCCTGCTCAGCCCCAGCATTTT
j_call: TRBJ2-7; v_call: TRBV15; cdr3_length: 16; clone_size: -; d_call: TRBD1; cdr3_aa: CATSTSRQGRPYEQYF; cdr3_nt: TGTGCCACCAGCACCTCACGACAGGGGAGGCCCTACGAGCAGTACTTC
j_call: TRBJ2-2; v_call: TRBV9; cdr3_length: 15; clone_size: -; d_call: -; cdr3_aa: CASSVAAGVTGELFF; cdr3_nt: TGTGCCAGCAGCGTAGCCGCAGGGGTTACCGGGGAGCTGTTTTTT
j_call: TRBJ1-5; v_call: TRBV5-6; cdr3_length: 17; clone_size: -; d_call: TRBD1; cdr3_aa: CASSYRDRALSNQPQHF; cdr3_nt: TGTGCCAGCAGCTACCGGGACAGGGCTCTAAGCAATCAGCCCCAGCATTTT
j_call: TRBJ1-1; v_call: TRBV6-6; cdr3_length: 15; clone_size: -; d_call: -; cdr3_aa: CASSPPRVVNTEAFF; cdr3_nt: TGTGCCAGCAGCCCCCCCCGAGTCGTCAACACTGAAGCTTTCTTT
j_call: TRBJ2-7; v_call: TRBV12-3/TRBV12-4; cdr3_length: 11; clone_size: -; d_call: -; cdr3_aa: CASSPGGEQYF; cdr3_nt: TGTGCCAGCAGTCCCGGGGGCGAGCAGTACTTC
j_call: TRBJ1-6; v_call: TRBV7-9; cdr3_length: 16; clone_size: -; d_call: -; cdr3_aa: CASSLGAAGANSPLHF; cdr3_nt: TGTGCCAGCAGCTTAGGAGCCGCAGGGGCTAATTCACCCCTCCACTTT
j_call: TRBJ2-5; v_call: TRBV10-3; cdr3_length: 16; clone_size: -; d_call: TRBD2; cdr3_aa: CAIKSYGTSGEETQYF; cdr3_nt: TGTGCCATCAAATCATATGGGACTAGCGGGGAAGAGACCCAGTACTTC
j_call: TRBJ2-1; v_call: TRBV5-1; cdr3_length: 15; clone_size: -; d_call: -; cdr3_aa: CASSLERSSYNEQFF; cdr3_nt: TGCGCCAGCAGCTTGGAGCGGAGCTCCTACAATGAGCAGTTCTTC
j_call: TRBJ1-1; v_call: TRBV30; cdr3_length: 12; clone_size: -; d_call: TRBD1; cdr3_aa: CASTGSYTEAFF; cdr3_nt: TGTGCCTCGACAGGGTCTTACACTGAAGCTTTCTTT
j_call: TRBJ1-1; v_call: TRBV30; cdr3_length: 13; clone_size: -; d_call: -; cdr3_aa: CAWSVIQGTEAFF; cdr3_nt: TGTGCCTGGAGTGTAATTCAGGGAACTGAAGCTTTCTTT
j_call: TRBJ2-7; v_call: TRBV4-1; cdr3_length: 18; clone_size: -; d_call: TRBD2; cdr3_aa: CASSQDPGASGGLYEQYF; cdr3_nt: TGCGCCAGCAGCCAAGATCCGGGGGCTAGCGGGGGGTTGTACGAGCAGTACTTC
j_call: TRBJ2-1; v_call: TRBV11-3; cdr3_length: 14; clone_size: -; d_call: -; cdr3_aa: CASSLVRGYNEQFF; cdr3_nt: TGTGCCAGCAGCTTAGTCAGGGGCTACAATGAGCAGTTCTTC
j_call: TRBJ1-2; v_call: TRBV11-2; cdr3_length: 17; clone_size: -; d_call: TRBD1; cdr3_aa: CASSLTKDRGPGYGYTF; cdr3_nt: TGTGCCAGCAGCTTGACAAAAGACAGGGGGCCAGGCTATGGCTACACCTTC
j_call: TRBJ2-3; v_call: TRBV10-2; cdr3_length: 15; clone_size: -; d_call: TRBD1; cdr3_aa: CATQGDRGSTDTQYF; cdr3_nt: TGCGCCACCCAGGGGGACAGGGGGTCCACAGATACGCAGTATTTT
j_call: TRBJ1-1; v_call: TRBV27; cdr3_length: 15; clone_size: -; d_call: -; cdr3_aa: CASSLSITGNTEAFF; cdr3_nt: TGTGCCAGCAGTTTATCCATTACAGGGAACACTGAAGCTTTCTTT
j_call: TRBJ2-1; v_call: TRBV14; cdr3_length: 19; clone_size: -; d_call: TRBD1; cdr3_aa: CASSQLGQGAAISYNEQFF; cdr3_nt: TGTGCCAGCAGCCAATTAGGACAGGGGGCTGCCATTTCCTACAATGAGCAGTTCTTC
j_call: TRBJ1-2; v_call: TRBV6-1; cdr3_length: 14; clone_size: once; d_call: -; cdr3_aa: CASSDAPGYYGYTF; cdr3_nt: TGTGCCAGCAGTGACGCCCCAGGGTACTATGGCTACACCTTC
j_call: TRBJ2-1; v_call: TRBV4-1; cdr3_length: 14; clone_size: -; d_call: TRBD1; cdr3_aa: CASSHPARGNEQFF; cdr3_nt: TGCGCCAGCAGCCACCCTGCCAGGGGGAATGAGCAGTTCTTC
j_call: TRBJ1-5; v_call: TRBV30; cdr3_length: 16; clone_size: -; d_call: TRBD1; cdr3_aa: CAWSPLTGLSNQPQHF; cdr3_nt: TGTGCCTGGAGTCCCTTGACAGGGCTTAGCAATCAGCCCCAGCATTTT
j_call: TRBJ2-1; v_call: TRBV6-4; cdr3_length: 14; clone_size: -; d_call: -; cdr3_aa: CASKIAGSYNEQFF; cdr3_nt: TGTGCCAGCAAGATAGCAGGGTCCTACAATGAGCAGTTCTTC